Below, one TCR beta chain is given with its context. Its antigen is undetermined. The data were taken from a study of graft-versus-host responses after intestinal transplantation. Study information: Tacrolimus plus steroids were given to all recipients for around three years, preceded by anti-thymocyte globulin induction.

Assay used: immunoSEQ multiplex PCR; TCRdb lists only in-frame clones, some missing. This sample has 35,000 to 45,000 clones, with approximately 94% found just once. The source is a human donor who was the organ donor for an intestinal transplant. The source material was unstimulated CD4+ T cells sorted from spleen or lymph node cells, sampled before transplant.

This CDR3 reads CASSLRGNTEAFF. The DNA for the CDR3 is TGCGCCAGCAGCCTCAGGGGGAACACTGAAGCTTTCTTT. The chain combines TRBV4-3 with TRBJ1-1; tentative D call: TRBD1 (6 bases). Germline-derived CDR1 and CDR2 are LGHNA and YSLEER. This CDR3 spans 13 amino acids. The V and J ends lost 4 bases and 1 base respectively, with 7 bases between them.